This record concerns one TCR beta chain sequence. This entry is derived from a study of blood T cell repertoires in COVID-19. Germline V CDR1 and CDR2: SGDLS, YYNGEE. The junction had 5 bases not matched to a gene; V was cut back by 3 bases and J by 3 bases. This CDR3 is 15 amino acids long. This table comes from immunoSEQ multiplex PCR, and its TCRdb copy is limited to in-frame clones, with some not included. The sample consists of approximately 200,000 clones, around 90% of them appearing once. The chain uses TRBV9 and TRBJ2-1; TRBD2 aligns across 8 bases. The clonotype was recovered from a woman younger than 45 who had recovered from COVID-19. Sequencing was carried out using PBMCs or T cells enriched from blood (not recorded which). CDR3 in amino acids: CASSATSAYYNEQFF. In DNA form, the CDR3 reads TGTGCCAGCAGCGCGACTAGCGCCTACTACAATGAGCAGTTCTTC.